Listed below are T cell receptor beta chains from one sample, sequenced in a study of shared clonotypes between healthy human individuals. TCRdb keeps only in-frame clones here, not all; method: immunoSEQ multiplex PCR. In the table there are approximately 99,000 clones, 68% of which are singletons. Source material: memory CD8+ T cells sorted from blood. All receptors come from a woman in her twenties or thirties in good health. Both conserved end residues are part of each CDR3. Each record gives: clone size, J gene, D gene, V gene, CDR3 DNA, CDR3 protein. D genes are given only for firm matches. Clone size appears in some rows only: once, few, many, or a class for an expanded clone.

abundance: NA; j_gene: TRBJ2-7; d_gene: TRBD2; v_gene: TRBV2; CDR3nt: TGTGCCAGCAGAGGACTAGCCCGCAACTACGAGCAGTACTTC; CDR3aa: CASRGLARNYEQYF
abundance: NA; j_gene: TRBJ1-2; d_gene: NA; v_gene: TRBV7-9; CDR3nt: TGTGCCAGCAGCTTAGCAGCAGAAGGCAAAGGCTACACCTTC; CDR3aa: CASSLAAEGKGYTF
abundance: NA; j_gene: TRBJ2-7; d_gene: NA; v_gene: TRBV7-2; CDR3nt: TGTGCCAGCAGCTTCCGTAACAGGCGAGGGGTTTACGAGCAGTACTTC; CDR3aa: CASSFRNRRGVYEQYF
abundance: many; j_gene: TRBJ1-1; d_gene: TRBD1; v_gene: TRBV4-2; CDR3nt: TGTGCCAGCAGCCAAGACGGTGGGACAGGGGGCAATGAAGCTTTCTTT; CDR3aa: CASSQDGGTGGNEAFF
abundance: NA; j_gene: TRBJ2-1; d_gene: TRBD1; v_gene: TRBV2; CDR3nt: TGTGCCAGCAGTTTTCCTAACAGGGGGAGGACGGACGTACGCTCCTACAATGAGCAGTTCTTC; CDR3aa: CASSFPNRGRTDVRSYNEQFF
abundance: NA; j_gene: TRBJ2-7; d_gene: NA; v_gene: TRBV6-1; CDR3nt: TGTGCCAGCAGTGCGGACGCTCAGTTGGGGGGGCCGGCCGAGCAGTACTTC; CDR3aa: CASSADAQLGGPAEQYF
abundance: NA; j_gene: TRBJ2-5; d_gene: TRBD1; v_gene: TRBV4-2; CDR3nt: TGTGCCAGCAGCCAAGACTTCGGACAGGGGTTAGTTTCCCAGTACTTC; CDR3aa: CASSQDFGQGLVSQYF
abundance: NA; j_gene: TRBJ2-5; d_gene: TRBD2; v_gene: TRBV27; CDR3nt: TGTGCCAGCAGTTTAAGACCCCCGGGGACTAGCGTCGAGACCCAGTACTTC; CDR3aa: CASSLRPPGTSVETQYF
abundance: few; j_gene: TRBJ2-7; d_gene: NA; v_gene: TRBV6-5; CDR3nt: TGTGCCAGCAGTGAGAAAGGTGCGTTCTACGAGCAGTACTTC; CDR3aa: CASSEKGAFYEQYF
abundance: few; j_gene: TRBJ2-7; d_gene: NA; v_gene: TRBV29-1; CDR3nt: TGCAGCGCAGGACAGCTATCCTACGAGCAGTACTTC; CDR3aa: CSAGQLSYEQYF
abundance: NA; j_gene: TRBJ2-7; d_gene: NA; v_gene: TRBV7-9; CDR3nt: TGTGCCAGCAGCTTGGCGACAGTGGTAAACGAGCAGTACTTC; CDR3aa: CASSLATVVNEQYF
abundance: NA; j_gene: TRBJ2-1; d_gene: NA; v_gene: TRBV4-2; CDR3nt: TGTGCCAGCAGCCAAGACCTTTCCTGGAGCAGTGAGCAGTTCTTC; CDR3aa: CASSQDLSWSSEQFF
abundance: NA; j_gene: TRBJ2-5; d_gene: TRBD2; v_gene: TRBV6-1; CDR3nt: TGTGCCAGCAGTGAAGACGCGGGAGGCCAAGAGACCCAGTACTTC; CDR3aa: CASSEDAGGQETQYF
abundance: NA; j_gene: TRBJ2-5; d_gene: NA; v_gene: TRBV7-6; CDR3nt: TGTGCCAGCGACCCCGGGGCTAGCCAAGAGACCCAGTACTTC; CDR3aa: CASDPGASQETQYF
abundance: NA; j_gene: TRBJ1-2; d_gene: TRBD1; v_gene: TRBV7-8; CDR3nt: TGTGCCAGCAGCTACCCGGGACAGGGAATTTTAGCAGATGGCTACACCTTC; CDR3aa: CASSYPGQGILADGYTF
abundance: few; j_gene: TRBJ2-3; d_gene: TRBD2; v_gene: TRBV6-4; CDR3nt: TGTGCCAGCAGTGCCTCAGCGGGAGGGTCAGATACGCAGTATTTT; CDR3aa: CASSASAGGSDTQYF
abundance: few; j_gene: TRBJ1-1; d_gene: NA; v_gene: TRBV6-1; CDR3nt: TGTGCCAGCACGCAACGAGCTATGAACACTGAAGCTTTCTTT; CDR3aa: CASTQRAMNTEAFF
abundance: NA; j_gene: TRBJ2-5; d_gene: NA; v_gene: TRBV7-9; CDR3nt: TGTGCCAGCAGCTTATCATGGACAGTAGAGACCCAGTACTTC; CDR3aa: CASSLSWTVETQYF
abundance: NA; j_gene: TRBJ1-4; d_gene: NA; v_gene: TRBV7-9; CDR3nt: TGTGCCAGCACCCTAGGGGGGCAGGGTGGCGAAAAACTGTTTTTT; CDR3aa: CASTLGGQGGEKLFF
abundance: once; j_gene: TRBJ2-7; d_gene: TRBD2; v_gene: TRBV27; CDR3nt: TGTGCCAGCAACTGGGTGTCTAGCGGGAGGGCCGTGGATTACGAGCAGTACTTC; CDR3aa: CASNWVSSGRAVDYEQYF
abundance: NA; j_gene: TRBJ2-1; d_gene: NA; v_gene: TRBV29-1; CDR3nt: TGCAGCGTTTTAGTGGGAAACAATGAGCAGTTCTTC; CDR3aa: CSVLVGNNEQFF
abundance: NA; j_gene: TRBJ2-7; d_gene: NA; v_gene: TRBV19; CDR3nt: TGTGCCAGTAGTTCCAGGGGGGGTTACGAGCAGTACTTC; CDR3aa: CASSSRGGYEQYF
abundance: few; j_gene: TRBJ1-4; d_gene: NA; v_gene: TRBV4-2; CDR3nt: TGTGCCAGCAGCCTCCTGGGTGAAAAACTGTTTTTT; CDR3aa: CASSLLGEKLFF
abundance: NA; j_gene: TRBJ1-5; d_gene: NA; v_gene: TRBV4-1; CDR3nt: TGCGCCAGCAGCCAAGAATTAAACAGCCCGCGGAGCAATCAGCCCCAGCATTTT; CDR3aa: CASSQELNSPRSNQPQHF
abundance: NA; j_gene: TRBJ2-3; d_gene: TRBD2; v_gene: TRBV28; CDR3nt: TGTGCCAGCAGTTTCCCACTAGCGGGAGGGTATTGGGAGACAGATACGCAGTATTTT; CDR3aa: CASSFPLAGGYWETDTQYF
abundance: NA; j_gene: TRBJ1-1; d_gene: NA; v_gene: TRBV25-1; CDR3nt: TGTGCCAGCAGCGATGTGGGCAGGAGGAACACTGAAGCTTTCTTT; CDR3aa: CASSDVGRRNTEAFF
abundance: NA; j_gene: TRBJ1-5; d_gene: NA; v_gene: TRBV7-3; CDR3nt: TGTGCCAACAGAGGGAATAGCAATCAGCCCCAGCATTTT; CDR3aa: CANRGNSNQPQHF
abundance: NA; j_gene: TRBJ2-7; d_gene: NA; v_gene: TRBV2; CDR3nt: TGTGCCAGCACTCCGCAAAGCTACGAGCAGTACTTC; CDR3aa: CASTPQSYEQYF
abundance: many; j_gene: TRBJ1-2; d_gene: TRBD1; v_gene: TRBV29-1; CDR3nt: TGCAGCGTTGAGGACAGGGGGGACTATGGCTACACCTTC; CDR3aa: CSVEDRGDYGYTF
abundance: many; j_gene: TRBJ2-7; d_gene: NA; v_gene: TRBV10-2; CDR3nt: TGCGCCAGCAGGGGGACCAACGAGCAGTACTTC; CDR3aa: CASRGTNEQYF
abundance: few; j_gene: TRBJ2-7; d_gene: TRBD2; v_gene: TRBV19; CDR3nt: TGTGCCAGTAGTGGGACTAGCGGCCTCTACGAGCAGTACTTC; CDR3aa: CASSGTSGLYEQYF
abundance: few; j_gene: TRBJ2-7; d_gene: NA; v_gene: TRBV18; CDR3nt: TGTGCCAGCTCACTGGGTTTGGCACAGAACTACGAGCAGTACTTC; CDR3aa: CASSLGLAQNYEQYF
abundance: few; j_gene: TRBJ1-1; d_gene: NA; v_gene: TRBV28; CDR3nt: TGTGCCAGCAGTCGGGACAAATCGGGAGGCACTGAAGCTTTCTTT; CDR3aa: CASSRDKSGGTEAFF
abundance: NA; j_gene: TRBJ1-5; d_gene: NA; v_gene: TRBV19; CDR3nt: TGTGCCAGTAGTATTTGGTCGGCAGGGGATCAGCCCCAGCATTTT; CDR3aa: CASSIWSAGDQPQHF
abundance: NA; j_gene: TRBJ1-3; d_gene: TRBD1; v_gene: TRBV30; CDR3nt: TGTGCCTGGAGGACAGGGGGCTCTGGAAACACCATATATTTT; CDR3aa: CAWRTGGSGNTIYF
abundance: NA; j_gene: TRBJ2-1; d_gene: NA; v_gene: TRBV27; CDR3nt: TGTGCCAGCTGTACCGGGACCCCATTGTCGGAGCAGTTCTTC; CDR3aa: CASCTGTPLSEQFF
abundance: few; j_gene: TRBJ1-4; d_gene: TRBD1; v_gene: TRBV6-1; CDR3nt: TGTGCCAGCAGTGAGGAGACAGGGCGGAATGAAAAACTGTTTTTT; CDR3aa: CASSEETGRNEKLFF
abundance: NA; j_gene: TRBJ2-1; d_gene: TRBD2; v_gene: TRBV2; CDR3nt: TGTGCCAGCAGTGGAACTAGCGGGAGTTATGAGCAGTTCTTC; CDR3aa: CASSGTSGSYEQFF
abundance: NA; j_gene: TRBJ1-5; d_gene: NA; v_gene: TRBV19; CDR3nt: TGTGCCAGTAGTAAGGTGTCAGTGAATCAGCCCCAGCATTTT; CDR3aa: CASSKVSVNQPQHF
abundance: NA; j_gene: TRBJ2-3; d_gene: NA; v_gene: TRBV6-1; CDR3nt: TGTGCCAGCAGTGAAGTACAGGGTCGGCGAGATACGCAGTATTTT; CDR3aa: CASSEVQGRRDTQYF
abundance: NA; j_gene: TRBJ2-3; d_gene: NA; v_gene: TRBV9; CDR3nt: TGTGCCAGCAGCGTTCTCGGGGATACGCAGTATTTT; CDR3aa: CASSVLGDTQYF
abundance: few; j_gene: TRBJ2-3; d_gene: NA; v_gene: TRBV11-2; CDR3nt: TGTGCCAGCAGCTTAGCCGGAGGGCAGTATTTT; CDR3aa: CASSLAGGQYF
abundance: NA; j_gene: TRBJ2-3; d_gene: NA; v_gene: TRBV28; CDR3nt: TGTGCCAGCAGCCCCGGGACTGCTAGCACAGATACGCAGTATTTT; CDR3aa: CASSPGTASTDTQYF
abundance: once; j_gene: TRBJ2-7; d_gene: NA; v_gene: TRBV13; CDR3nt: TGTGCCAGCACGAAATGGGGCGGACACTACGAGCAGTACTTC; CDR3aa: CASTKWGGHYEQYF
abundance: NA; j_gene: TRBJ2-1; d_gene: TRBD2; v_gene: TRBV6-6; CDR3nt: TGTGCCAGCAGCCCTGGGGGGGATGAGCAGTTCTTC; CDR3aa: CASSPGGDEQFF
abundance: NA; j_gene: TRBJ1-4; d_gene: NA; v_gene: TRBV19; CDR3nt: TGTGCCAGTACCCCCCTAGGCGGAAGCAATGAAAAACTGTTTTTT; CDR3aa: CASTPLGGSNEKLFF
abundance: few; j_gene: TRBJ1-5; d_gene: NA; v_gene: TRBV16; CDR3nt: TGTGCCAGCAGCCCGGCAAATCAGCCCCAGCATTTT; CDR3aa: CASSPANQPQHF
abundance: NA; j_gene: TRBJ1-1; d_gene: NA; v_gene: TRBV5-1; CDR3nt: TGCGCCAGCAGCCCGGGAGGTACGGGGCACACTGAAGCTTTCTTT; CDR3aa: CASSPGGTGHTEAFF
abundance: NA; j_gene: TRBJ2-1; d_gene: TRBD2; v_gene: TRBV28; CDR3nt: TGTGCCAGCAGTAGAGGGAGCGGGAGCTTATGGAATGAGCAGTTCTTC; CDR3aa: CASSRGSGSLWNEQFF
abundance: NA; j_gene: TRBJ2-7; d_gene: NA; v_gene: TRBV5-1; CDR3nt: TGCGCCAGCAGCCAACGGTACGACGAGCAGTACTTC; CDR3aa: CASSQRYDEQYF
abundance: NA; j_gene: TRBJ2-1; d_gene: NA; v_gene: TRBV27; CDR3nt: TGTGCCAGCACCGGTGGGGCAGGGGACTACAATGAGCAGTTCTTC; CDR3aa: CASTGGAGDYNEQFF
abundance: NA; j_gene: TRBJ2-7; d_gene: NA; v_gene: TRBV7-2; CDR3nt: TGTGCCAGCAGCTTGGGTACTACTACGTTGGAGTACTTC; CDR3aa: CASSLGTTTLEYF
abundance: once; j_gene: TRBJ2-2; d_gene: NA; v_gene: TRBV2; CDR3nt: TGTGCCAGCAGCCGACTAGTTACTGGCACCGGGGAGCTGTTTTTT; CDR3aa: CASSRLVTGTGELFF
abundance: NA; j_gene: TRBJ1-2; d_gene: NA; v_gene: TRBV15; CDR3nt: TGTGCCACCAGCCGAAGCCCCGTTTTCTATGGCTACACCTTC; CDR3aa: CATSRSPVFYGYTF
abundance: few; j_gene: TRBJ2-2; d_gene: NA; v_gene: TRBV5-8; CDR3nt: TGTGCCAGCAGCTCGACGGGGCGCGAGGTGAACACCGGGGAGCTGTTTTTT; CDR3aa: CASSSTGREVNTGELFF
abundance: NA; j_gene: TRBJ2-7; d_gene: NA; v_gene: TRBV5-4; CDR3nt: TGTGCCAGCAGCTTGACAGACAACGAGCAGTACTTC; CDR3aa: CASSLTDNEQYF
abundance: NA; j_gene: TRBJ2-2; d_gene: NA; v_gene: TRBV27; CDR3nt: TGTGCCAGCAGTTTATCGAGATACGCAGGGGTAACCGGGGAGCTGTTTTTT; CDR3aa: CASSLSRYAGVTGELFF
abundance: NA; j_gene: TRBJ2-2; d_gene: NA; v_gene: TRBV27; CDR3nt: TGTGCCAGCAGTTGGACAGTAAACACCGGGGAGCTGTTTTTT; CDR3aa: CASSWTVNTGELFF
abundance: NA; j_gene: TRBJ1-5; d_gene: NA; v_gene: TRBV25-1; CDR3nt: TGTGCCAGCAGTGTGGGGGATCAGCCCCAGCATTTT; CDR3aa: CASSVGDQPQHF
abundance: NA; j_gene: TRBJ2-7; d_gene: NA; v_gene: TRBV25-1; CDR3nt: TGTGCCAGCAGTGAAAGAGACAGTTCCTACGAGCAGTACTTC; CDR3aa: CASSERDSSYEQYF